The rows below give T cell receptor beta chains drawn from one sample of a study of blood T cells in healthy people across ages. TCRdb redid the calling of the 5' RACE reads with MiXCR, one entry per CDR3 protein. The table includes some 860,000 distinct CDR3 sequences, roughly three fifths detected once. Sequencing used blood. The receptors derive from a man aged 35 to 55 in good health. The CDR3 runs from the conserved cysteine through the conserved F or W. Fields, in order: clone size, D gene, J gene, V gene, CDR3 protein, CDR3 DNA. A D gene is named only where the DNA matches it firmly. Clone sizes are given selectively: once, few, many, or a class where the clone is expanded.

few	NA	TRBJ2-5	TRBV20-1	CSARPGRRETQYF	TGCAGTGCTAGGCCGGGGCGCCGAGAGACCCAGTACTTC
NA	NA	TRBJ1-4	TRBV5-8	CASSSRGGGSEKLFF	TGTGCCAGCAGCTCAAGAGGGGGAGGGAGTGAAAAACTGTTTTTT
few	NA	TRBJ2-7	TRBV11-2	CASSLVGGRSREQYF	TGTGCCAGCAGCTTAGTAGGGGGTCGTTCGCGGGAGCAGTACTTC
few	NA	TRBJ2-5	TRBV11-2	CASSQSGVAQETQYF	TGTGCCAGCTCCCAATCGGGGGTGGCCCAAGAGACCCAGTACTTC
NA	NA	TRBJ1-1	TRBV5-6	CASSPHGAGTNTEAFF	TGTGCCAGCAGCCCCCACGGGGCAGGGACGAACACTGAAGCTTTCTTT
few	NA	TRBJ2-7	TRBV10-2	CASSERGRGFYEQYF	TGCGCCAGCAGTGAGAGAGGCAGGGGTTTCTACGAGCAGTACTTC
few	NA	TRBJ2-7	TRBV20-1	CSASVRGYEQYF	TGCAGTGCTAGTGTCAGGGGTTACGAGCAGTACTTC
NA	TRBD1	TRBJ2-3	TRBV6-6	CASSYPTGGPDTQYF	TGTGCCAGCAGTTACCCGACAGGGGGCCCAGATACGCAGTATTTT
NA	NA	TRBJ2-7	TRBV29-1	CSVSPSAAYNEQYF	TGCAGCGTTAGTCCTAGTGCCGCCTACAATGAGCAGTACTTC
few	NA	TRBJ1-2	TRBV5-1	CASSLSTGREGNGYTF	TGCGCCAGCAGCTTGTCTACTGGGAGGGAGGGGAATGGCTACACCTTC
NA	NA	TRBJ1-2	TRBV4-1	CASSQAFLERPYGYTF	TGCGCCAGCAGCCAAGCGTTCTTGGAGCGACCGTATGGCTACACCTTC
NA	NA	TRBJ2-5	TRBV28	CASSSKWDGKTRRETQYF	TGTGCCAGCAGTTCAAAATGGGACGGCAAGACGAGGAGGGAGACCCAGTACTTC
once	TRBD1	TRBJ1-1	TRBV9	CASSAEGQLMNTEAFF	TGTGCCAGCAGCGCGGAGGGACAGCTAATGAACACTGAAGCTTTCTTT
NA	NA	TRBJ2-3	TRBV12-3/TRBV12-4	CASSSQTHPTDTQYF	TGTGCCAGCAGTTCGCAAACACATCCCACAGATACGCAGTATTTT
NA	TRBD1	TRBJ1-2	TRBV27	CASKARTGEFHGYTF	TGTGCCAGCAAGGCCCGGACAGGGGAATTTCATGGCTACACCTTC
NA	NA	TRBJ2-3	TRBV9	CASSTILTDTQYF	TGTGCCAGCAGCACAATTCTAACAGATACGCAGTATTTT
NA	NA	TRBJ2-1	TRBV15	CATSSRVNEQFF	TGTGCCACCAGCAGCAGGGTCAATGAGCAGTTCTTC
NA	NA	TRBJ2-5	TRBV3-1	CASSQGPWPQETQYF	TGTGCCAGCAGCCAAGGTCCATGGCCCCAAGAGACCCAGTACTTC
NA	NA	TRBJ2-7	TRBV7-2	CASSQSGLTSYEQYF	TGTGCCAGCAGTCAAAGCGGGCTTACTTCCTACGAGCAGTACTTC
NA	TRBD2	TRBJ2-1	TRBV7-2	CASSFLAGAGHNEQFF	TGTGCCAGCAGCTTCCTAGCGGGGGCCGGGCACAATGAGCAGTTCTTC
once	NA	TRBJ2-2	TRBV2	CAISENGRNTGELFF	TGTGCCATCAGTGAAAACGGGCGGAACACCGGGGAGCTGTTTTTT
few	TRBD2	TRBJ2-5	TRBV28	CASTFRLAGVQETQYF	TGTGCCAGCACCTTCAGACTAGCGGGGGTCCAAGAGACCCAGTACTTC
few	NA	TRBJ1-1	TRBV24-1	CATSERGSGTEAFF	TGTGCCACCAGTGAGAGAGGCTCTGGCACTGAAGCTTTCTTT
NA	NA	TRBJ1-1	TRBV7-2	CASSLGRQGRGAFF	TGTGCCAGCAGCTTAGGTCGGCAGGGAAGGGGAGCTTTCTTT
NA	TRBD1	TRBJ1-5	TRBV12-3/TRBV12-4	CASSLQGASTPQHF	TGTGCCAGCAGTCTACAGGGGGCTAGTACGCCCCAGCATTTT
NA	NA	TRBJ2-1	TRBV6-1	CASSEKLKQFF	TGTGCCAGCAGTGAAAAGCTAAAGCAGTTCTTC
few	TRBD2	TRBJ2-3	TRBV7-6	CASSSVLAGATDTQYF	TGTGCCAGCAGCTCCGTCCTAGCGGGAGCCACAGATACGCAGTATTTT
few	NA	TRBJ2-1	TRBV7-2	CASSLVPGSGEQFF	TGTGCCAGCAGCTTAGTTCCGGGATCCGGTGAGCAGTTCTTC
NA	NA	TRBJ1-2	TRBV29-1	CSVELPWSGYTF	TGCAGCGTTGAGTTACCCTGGAGTGGCTACACCTTC
few	NA	TRBJ2-5	TRBV29-1	CSVENSAQETQYF	TGCAGCGTTGAAAACAGTGCCCAAGAGACCCAGTACTTC
once	NA	TRBJ2-5	TRBV7-9	CASSLSKLRTNQYF	TGTGCCAGCAGCTTATCTAAATTAAGGACTAATCAGTACTTC
NA	TRBD1	TRBJ1-1	TRBV5-1	CATGDSPDEAFF	TGCGCCACCGGGGACAGTCCAGATGAAGCTTTCTTT
many	NA	TRBJ2-4	TRBV7-9	CASSLARDIEYF	TGTGCCAGCAGCTTAGCGCGAGATATCGAGTACTTC
NA	NA	TRBJ2-1	TRBV15	CATSRRTPTGDEQFF	TGTGCCACCAGCAGGCGGACACCGACGGGCGATGAGCAGTTCTTC